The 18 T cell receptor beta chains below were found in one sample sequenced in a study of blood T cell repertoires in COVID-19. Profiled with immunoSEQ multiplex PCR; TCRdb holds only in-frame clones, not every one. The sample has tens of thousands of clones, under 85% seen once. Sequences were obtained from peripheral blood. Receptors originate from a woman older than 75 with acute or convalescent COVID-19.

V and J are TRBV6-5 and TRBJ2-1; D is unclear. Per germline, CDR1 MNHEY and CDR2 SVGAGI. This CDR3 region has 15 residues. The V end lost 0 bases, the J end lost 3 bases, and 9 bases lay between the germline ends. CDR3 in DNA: TGTGCCAGCAGTTACTCGACTCCTTTCTACAATGAGCAGTTCTTC. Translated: CASSYSTPFYNEQFF.

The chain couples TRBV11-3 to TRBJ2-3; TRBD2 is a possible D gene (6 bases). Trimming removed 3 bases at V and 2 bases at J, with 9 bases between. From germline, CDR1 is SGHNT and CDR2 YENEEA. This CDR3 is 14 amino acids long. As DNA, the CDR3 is TGTGCCAGCAGCTTTAGCGGTTCCACAGATACGCAGTATTTT. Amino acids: CASSFSGSTDTQYF.

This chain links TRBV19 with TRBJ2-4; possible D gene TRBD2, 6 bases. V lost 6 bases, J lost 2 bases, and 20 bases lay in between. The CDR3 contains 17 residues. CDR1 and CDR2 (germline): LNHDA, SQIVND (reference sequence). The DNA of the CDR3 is TGTGCCAGTAGGGAGGGACCGGGTCGCCTCTCCAAAAACATTCAGTACTTC. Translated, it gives CASREGPGRLSKNIQYF.

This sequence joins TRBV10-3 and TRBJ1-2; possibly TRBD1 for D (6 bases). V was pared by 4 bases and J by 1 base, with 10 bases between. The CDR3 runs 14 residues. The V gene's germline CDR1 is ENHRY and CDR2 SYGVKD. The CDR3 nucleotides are TGTGCCATCAGTGCCTCGGACAGTAACTATGGCTACACCTTC. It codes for CAISASDSNYGYTF.

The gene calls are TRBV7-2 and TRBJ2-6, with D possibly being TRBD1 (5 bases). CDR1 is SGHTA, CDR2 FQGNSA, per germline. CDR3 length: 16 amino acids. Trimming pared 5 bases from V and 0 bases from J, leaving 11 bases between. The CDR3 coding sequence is TGTGCCAGCAGCCGGACAACGTCCTCTGGGGCCAACGTCCTGACTTTC. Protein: CASSRTTSSGANVLTF.

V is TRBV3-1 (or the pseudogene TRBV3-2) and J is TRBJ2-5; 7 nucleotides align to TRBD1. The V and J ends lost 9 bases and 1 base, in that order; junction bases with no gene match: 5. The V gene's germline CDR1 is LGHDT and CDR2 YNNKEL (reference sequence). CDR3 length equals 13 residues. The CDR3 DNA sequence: TGTGCCAGTACGACAGGGTCCCAAGAGACCCAGTACTTC. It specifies CASTTGSQETQYF.

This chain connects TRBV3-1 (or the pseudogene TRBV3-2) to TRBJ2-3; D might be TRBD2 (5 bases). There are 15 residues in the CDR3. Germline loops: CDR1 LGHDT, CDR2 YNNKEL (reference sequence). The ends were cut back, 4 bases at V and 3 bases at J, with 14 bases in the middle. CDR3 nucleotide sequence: TGTGCCAGCAGCCCGGACGCGAGGGTAACAGATACGCAGTATTTT. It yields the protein CASSPDARVTDTQYF.

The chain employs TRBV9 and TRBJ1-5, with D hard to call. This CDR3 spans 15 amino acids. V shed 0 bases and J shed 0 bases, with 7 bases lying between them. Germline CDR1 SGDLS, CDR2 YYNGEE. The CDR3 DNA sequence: TGTGCCAGCAGCGTAGGCGCCTATAGCAATCAGCCCCAGCATTTT. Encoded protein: CASSVGAYSNQPQHF. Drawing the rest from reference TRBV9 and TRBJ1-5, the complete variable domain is DSGVTQTPKHLITATGQRVTLRCSPRSGDLSVYWYQQSLDQGLQFLIQYYNGEERAKGNILERFSAQQFPDLHSELNLSSLELGDSALYFCASSVGAYSNQPQHFGDGTRLSIL.

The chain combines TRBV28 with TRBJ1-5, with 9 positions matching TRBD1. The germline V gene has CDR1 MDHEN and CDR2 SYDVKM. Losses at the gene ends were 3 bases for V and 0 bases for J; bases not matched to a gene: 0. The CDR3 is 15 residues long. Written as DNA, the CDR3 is TGTGCCAGCAGTTTGGACAGGGGTAGCAATCAGCCCCAGCATTTT. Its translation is CASSLDRGSNQPQHF.

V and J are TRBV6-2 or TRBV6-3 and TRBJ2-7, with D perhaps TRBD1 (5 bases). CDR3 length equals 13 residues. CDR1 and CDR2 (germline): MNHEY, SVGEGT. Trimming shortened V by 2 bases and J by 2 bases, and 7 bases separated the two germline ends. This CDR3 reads CASSYTGPYEQYF. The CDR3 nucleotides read TGTGCCAGCAGTTACACAGGCCCCTACGAGCAGTACTTC.

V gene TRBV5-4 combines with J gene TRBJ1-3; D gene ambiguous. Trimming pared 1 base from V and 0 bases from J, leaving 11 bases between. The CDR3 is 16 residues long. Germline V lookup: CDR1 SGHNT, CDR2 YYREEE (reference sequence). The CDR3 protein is CASSLRQESSGNTIYF. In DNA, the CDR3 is TGTGCCAGCAGCTTGCGGCAGGAAAGCTCTGGAAACACCATATATTTT.

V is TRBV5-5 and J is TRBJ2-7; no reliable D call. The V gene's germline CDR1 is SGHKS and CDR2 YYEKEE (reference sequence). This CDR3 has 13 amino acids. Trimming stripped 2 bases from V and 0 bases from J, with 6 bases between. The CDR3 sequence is CASSFPSSYEQYF. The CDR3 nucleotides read TGTGCCAGCAGCTTTCCCTCCTCCTACGAGCAGTACTTC.

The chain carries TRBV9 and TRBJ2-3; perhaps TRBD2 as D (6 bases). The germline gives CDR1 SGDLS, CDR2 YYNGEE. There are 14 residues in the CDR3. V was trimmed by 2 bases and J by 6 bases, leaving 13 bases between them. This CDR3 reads CASSVTRSSDTQYF. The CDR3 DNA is TGTGCCAGCAGCGTGACTAGGTCGAGTGATACGCAGTATTTT.

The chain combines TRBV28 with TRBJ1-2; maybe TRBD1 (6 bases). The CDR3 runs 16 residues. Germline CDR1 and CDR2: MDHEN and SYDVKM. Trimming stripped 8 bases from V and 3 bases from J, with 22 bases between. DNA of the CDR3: TGTGCCAGCTCTTCACTCGGGGAGGGGGTTGACTATGGCTACACCTTC. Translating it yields CASSSLGEGVDYGYTF.

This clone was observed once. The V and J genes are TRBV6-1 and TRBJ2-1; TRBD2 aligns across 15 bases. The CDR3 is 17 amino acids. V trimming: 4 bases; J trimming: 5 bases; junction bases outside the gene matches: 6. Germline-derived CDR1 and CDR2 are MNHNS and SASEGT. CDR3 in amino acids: CASSAPGTSGRNNEQFF. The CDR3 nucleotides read TGTGCCAGCAGTGCCCCCGGGACTAGCGGGAGGAACAATGAGCAGTTCTTC.

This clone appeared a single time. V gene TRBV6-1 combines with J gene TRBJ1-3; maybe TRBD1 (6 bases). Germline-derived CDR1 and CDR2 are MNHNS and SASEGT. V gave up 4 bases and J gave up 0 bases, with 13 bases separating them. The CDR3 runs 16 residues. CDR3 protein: CASSVTGGPSGNTIYF. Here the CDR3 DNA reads TGTGCCAGCAGTGTGACAGGAGGCCCCTCTGGAAACACCATATATTTT.

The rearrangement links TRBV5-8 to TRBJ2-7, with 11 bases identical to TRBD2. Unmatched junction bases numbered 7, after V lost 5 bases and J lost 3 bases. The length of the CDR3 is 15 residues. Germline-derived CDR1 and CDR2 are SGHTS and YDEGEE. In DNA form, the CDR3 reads TGTGCCAGCAGTCCAACCGGGACTAGCGGCTACGAGCAGTACTTC. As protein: CASSPTGTSGYEQYF.

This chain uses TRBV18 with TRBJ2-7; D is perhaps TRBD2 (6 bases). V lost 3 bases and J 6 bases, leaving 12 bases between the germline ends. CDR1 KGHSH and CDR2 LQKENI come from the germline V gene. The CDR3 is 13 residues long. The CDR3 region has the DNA TGTGCCAGCTCACCTGGAGGGGACGGCGAGCAGTACTTC. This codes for CASSPGGDGEQYF.